The 12 T cell receptor beta chains below were found in one sample sequenced in a study of T cells in localized non-small cell lung cancer. Clones were sequenced by immunoSEQ multiplex PCR, and TCRdb holds only the in-frame ones, with some missing. The sample has about 52,000 clones; around nine tenths are singletons. Sequencing used PBMCs, obtained before any cancer treatment. The receptors come from a female donor with stage II lung adenocarcinoma.

This chain uses TRBV18 with TRBJ1-2; no clear D. Germline CDR1 and CDR2: KGHSH and LQKENI. The length of the CDR3 is 13 residues. Trimming shortened V by 3 bases and J by 4 bases, and 9 bases separated the two germline ends. CDR3 amino acids: CASSPRGGYGYTF. For the CDR3, the DNA is TGTGCCAGCTCACCCCGGGGAGGCTATGGCTACACCTTC.

This clone was detected a few times. The rearrangement uses TRBV10-2 and TRBJ1-1; D gene unclear. The CDR3 is 14 amino acids. Germline V gene lookup returns CDR1 WSHSY and CDR2 SAAADI. Trimming left V 7 bases short and J 1 base short, with 13 bases between. CDR3 loop: CASTDLGQNTEAFF. The DNA of the CDR3 is TGCGCCAGCACCGATCTCGGCCAGAACACTGAAGCTTTCTTT.

This clone was seen once. This chain connects TRBV12-5 to TRBJ1-1; D is possibly TRBD1 (5 bases). The CDR3 is 17 residues long. Between the trimmed V and J ends, which lost 3 bases and 3 bases, there was a span of 20 bases. Germline assignment: CDR1 LGHNT and CDR2 FRNRAP. The CDR3: CASGLPTPRDPYTEAFF. DNA of the CDR3: TGTGCTAGTGGTTTACCAACCCCGAGGGACCCCTACACTGAAGCTTTCTTT.

The genes are TRBV27 and TRBJ1-1; the D gene is possibly TRBD1 (5 bases). CDR3 length: 14 amino acids. V lost 8 bases and J 1 base, leaving 14 bases between the germline ends. In germline, CDR1 is MNHEY, CDR2 SMNVEV (reference sequence). The CDR3 loop reads CASSPQQANTEAFF. In DNA form, the CDR3 reads TGTGCCAGCTCACCCCAACAGGCGAACACTGAAGCTTTCTTT.

This chain uses TRBV27 with TRBJ1-1; possible D gene TRBD1, 5 bases. From germline, CDR1 is MNHEY and CDR2 SMNVEV (reference sequence). The CDR3 totals 13 residues. The V gene lost 3 bases and the J gene lost 1 base, with 6 bases spanning the gap. The DNA for the CDR3 is TGTGCCAGCAGTTTCCAGGGGAACACTGAAGCTTTCTTT. It translates to CASSFQGNTEAFF.

The chain has TRBV18 and TRBJ1-1; the match to TRBD1 covers 9 bases. The V segment lost 10 bases and the J segment 2 bases; nucleotides outside the gene matches: 5. This CDR3 contains 13 residues. The V gene's germline CDR1 is KGHSH and CDR2 LQKENI. CDR3 sequence (DNA): TGTGCCACCTCGGGACAGGGAAACACTGAAGCTTTCTTT. Amino acids: CATSGQGNTEAFF.

This clone appeared a few times. The chain uses TRBV2 and TRBJ1-1; D remains unclear. This CDR3 is 13 amino acids long. Germline values: CDR1 SNHLY, CDR2 FYNNEI. V was trimmed by 7 bases and J by 1 base, leaving 10 bases between them. The DNA for the CDR3 is TGTGCCAGCATCCCCGACACGAACACTGAAGCTTTCTTT. Encoded protein: CASIPDTNTEAFF.

The V and J genes are TRBV9 and TRBJ2-1; tentatively, D is TRBD2 (7 bases). This CDR3 spans 15 amino acids. Trimming took off 6 bases at V and 6 bases at J, with 19 bases between the two ends. Germline values: CDR1 SGDLS, CDR2 YYNGEE. Here the CDR3 DNA reads TGTGCCAGCACCCCTCGGGGGGCTGTAGGCAATGAGCAGTTCTTC. Residues: CASTPRGAVGNEQFF.

J is TRBJ2-7 and V is TRBV6-5; 8 bases match TRBD1. V lost 5 bases to trimming and J lost 3 bases; unmatched junction nucleotides: 6. CDR3 length equals 14 residues. Germline assignment: CDR1 MNHEY and CDR2 SVGAGI. The CDR3 loop is CASSTNRGSYEQYF. CDR3 coding DNA: TGTGCCAGCAGTACCAACAGGGGGAGCTACGAGCAGTACTTC.

The rearrangement uses TRBV5-1 and TRBJ1-1; TRBD1 aligns across 7 bases. The length of the CDR3 is 14 residues. Germline V gene lookup returns CDR1 SGHRS and CDR2 YFSETQ. V lost 2 bases, J lost 1 base, and 2 bases stayed unmatched. Here the CDR3 DNA reads TGCGCCAGCAGCTTACAGGGGCAGAACACTGAAGCTTTCTTT. Its translation: CASSLQGQNTEAFF.

V usage is TRBV11-1 and J usage is TRBJ2-5; D perhaps matches TRBD1 (5 bases). The V end was cut by 0 bases, the J end by 3 bases, with 8 bases between. From germline, CDR1 is SGHAT and CDR2 FQDESV (reference sequence). CDR3 length: 14 residues. CDR3 sequence reads: CASSLAPTEETQYF. The CDR3 DNA reads TGTGCCAGCAGCTTAGCGCCGACAGAAGAGACCCAGTACTTC.

The gene calls are TRBV11-2 and TRBJ1-2; 10 bases match TRBD1. J lost 4 bases, V lost 3 bases, and 11 bases had no gene match. In germline, CDR1 is SGHAT, CDR2 FQNNGV. This CDR3 has 17 residues. CDR3 sequence: CASSFMTGGSFSYGYTF. The CDR3 DNA reads as TGTGCCAGCAGCTTCATGACAGGGGGCTCATTCTCCTATGGCTACACCTTC.